This T cell receptor beta chain was recorded in a study of post-analysis software for immune sequencing data. Study-wide context: Relapsing-remitting, secondary progressive and progressive-relapsing multiple sclerosis were all included among the disease courses.

The study, taken as a whole, reports: Samples from a shared batch, those prepared together, strongly co-clustered by F measure. About five TRBV segments were more frequent in patients than controls; TRBV5-6, TRBV5-1 and TRBV20-1 belonged to this group.

A remark on this clonotype: Its target is unknown.

Each TCR beta cDNA library carried unique molecular identifiers. Around 450,000 cDNA molecules were recovered from an input of roughly 0.85 to 10 million T cells. TCRdb reprocessed the PCR reads via MiXCR and lists one record per CDR3 protein. The sample has 350,000 to 500,000 distinct CDR3 sequences; approximately 37% are singletons. With 4 bases clipped from V and 9 bases from J, the junction kept 8 bases outside the gene matches. The CDR3 is 13 residues long. CDR1 MNHEY and CDR2 SVGAGI come from the germline V gene. Material for sequencing was blood. This clonotype was obtained from a girl aged 2-9 years with multiple sclerosis. This chain links TRBV6-5 with TRBJ1-2, with TRBD1 identical over 7 bases. The CDR3 bases are TGTGCCAGCAGTTCCGGACAGGTCATAAGCTACACCTTC. It codes for CASSSGQVISYTF.